This T cell receptor beta chain is from a study of shared clonotypes between healthy human individuals. Those who donated were healthy HIV-negative adults, with no recent acute infections or vaccinations reported. Measured with immunoSEQ multiplex PCR; TCRdb has only the in-frame clones, and not every one. The table lists 640,000 or so clones, more than 70% of them singletons. The CDR3 contains 13 residues. Trimming removed 3 bases at V and 4 bases at J, with 9 bases between. Looked up from germline, CDR1 is MNHNY and CDR2 is SVGAGI (reference sequence). This clone was picked up a small number of times.

This clonotype was obtained from a woman aged 30 to 39 in good health. The gene calls are TRBV6-6 and TRBJ1-1; the D gene is possibly TRBD1 (5 bases). The source material was memory CD4+ T cells sorted from blood. Subset indicated: CD45RA-negative fraction. CDR3: CASSYGGPTEAFF. The CDR3, as DNA: TGTGCCAGCAGTTATGGGGGACCCACTGAAGCTTTCTTT.